Below are 32 T cell receptor beta chains sequenced from a single sample in a study of OX40 agonist ivuxolimab in advanced cancers. Libraries were prepared by immunoSEQ multiplex PCR; TCRdb keeps only in-frame clonotypes and omits some of them. The table lists 150,000 to 190,000 clones, 94% of them singletons, with approximately 0.3% in the top ten. This specimen consisted of CD4+ or CD8+ T cells sorted from blood, obtained in a trial of the OX40 agonist ivuxolimab. These receptors were taken from an adult with an advanced solid tumor such as melanoma, head and neck, liver or kidney cancer.

The chain is built from TRBV28 and TRBJ1-2; a weak D match, TRBD1 (5 bases). The CDR3 sequence is 13 residues long. Germline values: CDR1 MDHEN, CDR2 SYDVKM. V was pared by 10 bases and J by 6 bases, with 18 bases between. The CDR3 sequence: CATSRGHGDGYTF. The CDR3 nucleotides are TGTGCCACCTCGCGAGGACACGGGGATGGCTACACCTTC.

This clone was recorded once. The chain recombines TRBV27 with TRBJ1-2, with unresolved D. Germline assignment: CDR1 MNHEY and CDR2 SMNVEV (reference sequence). The V and J ends lost 5 bases and 4 bases respectively, with 20 bases between them. The CDR3 contains 16 residues. The CDR3 loop is CASSPADLRRAYGYTF. Written as DNA, the CDR3 is TGTGCCAGCAGTCCCGCGGACCTACGACGCGCCTATGGCTACACCTTC.

This rearrangement joins TRBV5-1 to TRBJ1-2; D gene ambiguous. The CDR3 has 15 amino acids. Trimming pared 0 bases from V and 3 bases from J, leaving 12 bases between. Germline V gene lookup returns CDR1 SGHRS and CDR2 YFSETQ. The CDR3 is CASSLAAGDYYGYTF. CDR3 in DNA: TGCGCCAGCAGCTTGGCCGCCGGGGATTACTATGGCTACACCTTC. The full variable domain, its missing parts supplied by reference TRBV5-1 and TRBJ1-2, is KAGVTQTPRYLIKTRGQQVTLSCSPISGHRSVSWYQQTPGQGLQFLFEYFSETQRNKGNFPGRFSGRQFSNSRSEMNVSTLELGDSALYLCASSLAAGDYYGYTFGSGTRLTVV.

This chain links TRBV19 with TRBJ2-3; 7 nucleotides agree with TRBD2. Germline V gene sequence: CDR1 LNHDA, CDR2 SQIVND (reference sequence). V was pared by 3 bases and J by 6 bases, with 6 bases of the junction left unmatched. This CDR3 contains 14 residues. The CDR3 bases are TGTGCCAGTAGTATCCCCTGGGGGGGGGATACGCAGTATTTT. This gives the protein CASSIPWGGDTQYF.

The chain is built from TRBV4-2 and TRBJ2-7; D is possibly TRBD2 (6 bases). The CDR3 covers 16 residues. The germline V gene encodes CDR1 LGHNA and CDR2 YNFKEQ. Trimming removed 1 base at V and 3 bases at J, with 16 bases between. CDR3 in amino acids: CASSQGISGAFYEQYF. CDR3 nucleotide sequence: TGTGCCAGCAGCCAAGGGATTAGCGGAGCCTTCTACGAGCAGTACTTC.

The rearrangement links TRBV7-2 to TRBJ1-3, with TRBD1 matching 8 bases. V trimming: 5 bases; J trimming: 7 bases; junction bases outside the gene matches: 7. Germline lookup yields CDR1 SGHTA and CDR2 FQGNSA. CDR3 length equals 14 residues. This chain's CDR3 is CASSPRTGQNTIYF. The CDR3, as DNA: TGTGCCAGCAGCCCCCGGACAGGGCAGAACACCATATATTTT.

The rearrangement links TRBV5-6 to TRBJ2-4; D is uncertain. V lost 1 base and J lost 5, with 7 bases in between. The CDR3 spans 13 residues. The germline V gene has CDR1 SGHDT and CDR2 YYEEEE. CDR3 in amino acids: CASSLWVENIQYF. In DNA form, the CDR3 reads TGTGCCAGCAGCTTGTGGGTCGAAAACATTCAGTACTTC.

The rearrangement uses TRBV19 and TRBJ1-5, with 8 bases lining up with TRBD1. With 6 bases clipped from V and 6 bases from J, the junction kept 4 bases outside the gene matches. The germline V gene has CDR1 LNHDA and CDR2 SQIVND (reference sequence). The CDR3 length is 13 residues. The CDR3 DNA reads TGTGCCAGTAGCAACGACAGGGGTCAGCCCCAGCATTTT. It yields the protein CASSNDRGQPQHF.

The V call is TRBV19, the J call TRBJ2-7; D is perhaps TRBD1 (6 bases). Between the trimmed V and J ends, which lost 5 bases and 2 bases, there was a span of 13 bases. Germline V lookup: CDR1 LNHDA, CDR2 SQIVND (reference sequence). This CDR3 contains 14 residues. The CDR3 loop is CASSVTGLPYEQYF. The CDR3 DNA is TGTGCCAGTAGTGTAACAGGGCTCCCCTACGAGCAGTACTTC.

This chain connects TRBV2 to TRBJ2-7; TRBD1 aligns across 9 bases. From germline, CDR1 is SNHLY and CDR2 FYNNEI. J gave up 6 bases and V 8 bases, and 17 bases lay outside the gene matches. There are 16 residues in the CDR3. The CDR3 region is CASSGMAGQGFREQYF. CDR3 coding DNA: TGTGCCAGCTCCGGGATGGCGGGACAGGGATTCCGCGAGCAGTACTTC. The whole variable domain, remainder taken from reference TRBV2 and TRBJ2-7, is EPEVTQTPSHQVTQMGQEVILRCVPISNHLYFYWYRQILGQKVEFLVSFYNNEISEKSEIFDDQFSVERPDGSNFTLKIRSTKLEDSAMYFCASSGMAGQGFREQYFGPGTRLTVT.

The chain couples TRBV5-1 to TRBJ1-2; TRBD1 is a possible D gene (5 bases). Germline CDR1 SGHRS, CDR2 YFSETQ. The CDR3 sequence is 14 residues long. V gave up 4 bases and J gave up 1 base, with 11 bases separating them. The CDR3 reads CASSPREVNYGYTF. In DNA, the CDR3 is TGCGCCAGCAGCCCCAGGGAGGTTAACTATGGCTACACCTTC.

This chain uses TRBV6-5 with TRBJ1-1; D call uncertain. Germline V lookup: CDR1 MNHEY, CDR2 SVGAGI. The V end lost 7 bases, the J end lost 6 bases, and 9 bases lay between the germline ends. The CDR3 sequence is 11 residues long. CDR3 DNA sequence: TGTGCCAGCAAGAGGATGGCTGAAGCTTTCTTT. It yields the protein CASKRMAEAFF.

The chain has TRBV21-1 and TRBJ2-2; the table's D gene call, TRBD1, was not cross checked with the DNA. TRBV21-1 is marked as a pseudogene. The CDR3 extends over 21 amino acids. The CDR3 loop is CASSKEDRSVDGLCNTGELFF. The CDR3 DNA is TGTGCCAGCAGCAAGGAGGACAGGTCGGTCGATGGTCTCTGTAACACCGGGGAGCTGTTTTTT.

The chain has TRBV7-9 and TRBJ2-7; no reliable D call. The CDR3 length is 16 residues. Per the germline V gene, CDR1 is SEHNR and CDR2 is FQNEAQ (reference sequence). V shed 5 bases and J shed 3 bases, with 20 bases lying between them. CDR3 sequence (DNA): TGTGCCAGCAGCCCAGGCCGGATTGGGATAAACTACGAGCAGTACTTC. Its protein is CASSPGRIGINYEQYF.

J is TRBJ2-7 and V is TRBV7-9, with 9 bases identical to TRBD2. This CDR3 has 15 residues. Germline-derived CDR1 and CDR2 are SEHNR and FQNEAQ (reference sequence). J gave up 3 bases and V 5 bases, and 8 bases lay outside the gene matches. CDR3 protein: CASSPRLAGYYEQYF. The CDR3, as DNA: TGTGCCAGCAGCCCCCGGCTAGCGGGGTACTACGAGCAGTACTTC. The whole variable domain, filled in from reference TRBV7-9 and TRBJ2-7, reads DTGVSQNPRHKITKRGQNVTFRCDPISEHNRLYWYRQTLGQGPEFLTYFQNEAQLEKSRLLSDRFSAERPKGSFSTLEIQRTEQGDSAMYLCASSPRLAGYYEQYFGPGTRLTVT.

This chain connects TRBV2 to TRBJ1-5; D remains ambiguous. There are 16 residues in the CDR3. Trimming stripped 6 bases from V and 7 bases from J, with 22 bases between. Germline CDR1 and CDR2: SNHLY and FYNNEI. The CDR3: CASRVALRGSGQPQHF. DNA for the CDR3: TGTGCCAGCAGGGTGGCGCTTCGGGGATCGGGGCAGCCCCAGCATTTT.

The chain employs TRBV10-3 and TRBJ2-5; TRBD2 matches at 8 bases. The CDR3 totals 14 residues. Per germline, CDR1 ENHRY and CDR2 SYGVKD. The junction had 6 bases not matched to a gene; V was cut back by 6 bases and J by 3 bases. CDR3 DNA: TGTGCCATCAGCGCCTCCGGGGGGGAAGAGACCCAGTACTTC. This codes for CAISASGGEETQYF.

The CDR3 sequence is CASSSGQALEKLFF. Written as DNA, the CDR3 is TGTGCCAGCAGCTCGGGACAGGCCCTGGAAAAACTGTTTTTT. This rearrangement joins TRBV7-9 to TRBJ1-4; 8 nucleotides agree with TRBD1. J was trimmed by 8 bases and V by 4 bases; bases with no gene match: 6. This CDR3 has 14 residues. Germline loops: CDR1 SEHNR, CDR2 FQNEAQ (reference sequence).

This chain joins TRBV6-6 and TRBJ2-7, with TRBD1 matching over 11 bases. With V trimmed by 1 base and J by 2 bases, 4 bases remained unmatched. This CDR3 spans 16 amino acids. Per the germline V gene, CDR1 is MNHNY and CDR2 is SVGAGI (reference sequence). CDR3 sequence: CASSYLGGQGAYEQYF. The CDR3 region has the DNA TGTGCCAGCAGTTACTTAGGGGGACAGGGGGCCTACGAGCAGTACTTC.

V usage is TRBV10-3 and J usage is TRBJ2-7; weak D call: TRBD2 (6 bases). This CDR3 has 17 residues. CDR1 is ENHRY, CDR2 SYGVKD, per germline. V was clipped by 0 bases and J by 0 bases, with 15 bases between them. The CDR3, as DNA: TGTGCCATCAGTGAGTCTCGTGGACTACGGAGCTCCTACGAGCAGTACTTC. Amino acid sequence: CAISESRGLRSSYEQYF.

The chain is built from TRBV12-5 and TRBJ1-4; TRBD1 matches at 8 bases. Germline V CDR1 and CDR2: LGHNT, FRNRAP. V shed 0 bases and J 8 bases; nucleotides not matched to a gene: 11. The CDR3 consists of 17 residues. The CDR3 loop reads CASGLVPGRGQREKLFF. In DNA, the CDR3 is TGTGCTAGTGGTTTGGTACCTGGCAGGGGGCAGAGGGAAAAACTGTTTTTT.

In regard to this clone: Other DNA sequences in this sample translate to the same CDR3. V usage is TRBV28 and J usage is TRBJ2-7; perhaps D is TRBD1 or TRBD2 (5 bases each). CDR1 is MDHEN and CDR2 is SYDVKM in the germline V gene. CDR3 length: 14 amino acids. V lost 4 bases to trimming and J lost 7 bases, with 17 bases between them. CDR3 protein: CASSSDGALSEQYF. CDR3 nucleotides: TGTGCCAGCAGTTCGGACGGGGCTTTGTCTGAGCAGTACTTC.

The chain couples TRBV7-2 to TRBJ1-1, with TRBD1 as a possible D gene (5 bases). CDR1 is SGHTA and CDR2 is FQGNSA in the germline V gene. The CDR3 loop spans 16 amino acids. V lost 3 bases and J 4 bases, leaving 18 bases between the germline ends. This CDR3 is CASSLGGFQRSTEAFF. DNA of the CDR3: TGTGCCAGCAGCTTGGGGGGTTTCCAGCGGAGCACTGAAGCTTTCTTT.

The CDR3 protein is CASSPNTDTQYF. CDR3 DNA: TGTGCCAGCTCACCCAACACAGATACGCAGTATTTT. V gene TRBV18 combines with J gene TRBJ2-3, with D uncertain. Germline V lookup: CDR1 KGHSH, CDR2 LQKENI. V was trimmed by 3 bases and J by 2 bases, leaving 3 bases between them. The CDR3 is 12 residues long.

The V gene is TRBV7-3, the J gene TRBJ2-3; 9 positions agree with TRBD2. Germline V gene lookup returns CDR1 SGHTA and CDR2 FQGTGA. The V segment lost 1 base and the J segment 8 bases; nucleotides outside the gene matches: 13. The CDR3 extends over 17 amino acids. The DNA of the CDR3 is TGTGCCAGCAGCTTAAGGGGCGGGAGGGCCCCCCAAGGTACGCAGTATTTT. Translating gives CASSLRGGRAPQGTQYF.

The CDR3 DNA follows: TGTGCCAGCACGAAGACTAGCGGGCCTCGGGAGACCCAGTACTTC. This sequence encodes CASTKTSGPRETQYF. This rearrangement joins TRBV5-6 to TRBJ2-5; 10 bases align to TRBD2. Germline CDR1 is SGHDT and CDR2 is YYEEEE. This CDR3 is built from 15 residues. The trim removed 6 bases at V and 5 bases at J, leaving 10 bases unmatched. The whole variable domain, remainder taken from reference TRBV5-6 and TRBJ2-5, is DAGVTQSPTHLIKTRGQQVTLRCSPKSGHDTVSWYQQALGQGPQFIFQYYEEEERQRGNFPDRFSGHQFPNYSSELNVNALLLGDSALYLCASTKTSGPRETQYFGPGTRLLVL.

This clone was seen only once. The chain joins TRBV18 to TRBJ1-2; D not certain. The germline V and J ends were trimmed by 3 bases and 5 bases, with 16 bases remaining between them. CDR1 is KGHSH and CDR2 is LQKENI in the germline V gene. The CDR3 consists of 15 residues. CDR3 in DNA: TGTGCCAGCTCACCTCCCCCTTCGACCCTTTATGGCTACACCTTC. The encoded protein is CASSPPPSTLYGYTF.

The rearrangement joins TRBV7-2 to TRBJ1-1; the D is unclear. CDR1 and CDR2 (germline): SGHTA, FQGNSA. The V end was cut by 1 base, the J end by 4 bases, with 10 bases between. CDR3 size: 14 residues. Here the CDR3 reads CASSLGRTVTEAFF. The CDR3 nucleotides are TGTGCCAGCAGCTTAGGAAGGACGGTCACTGAAGCTTTCTTT.

The chain is built from TRBV6-5 and TRBJ2-7, with 7 nucleotides matching TRBD2. The V and J ends lost 5 bases and 4 bases, in that order; junction bases with no gene match: 5. Germline V lookup: CDR1 MNHEY, CDR2 SVGAGI. CDR3 length equals 13 residues. The CDR3 nucleotides read TGTGCCAGCAGTCCCGAACTAGCGTACGAGCAGTACTTC. This gives the protein CASSPELAYEQYF.

The gene calls are TRBV18 and TRBJ2-1; 9 bases are a match to TRBD1. The V gene end was trimmed by 3 bases and the J gene end by 8 bases; junction bases not matched to a gene: 8. CDR3 size: 15 residues. The germline V gene encodes CDR1 KGHSH and CDR2 LQKENI. CDR3 coding DNA: TGTGCCAGCTCACCTGGACAGGGGTTTGGGGATGAGCAGTTCTTC. Amino acids: CASSPGQGFGDEQFF.

The genes are TRBV19 and TRBJ2-3, with TRBD2 identical over 8 bases. The V gene end was trimmed by 2 bases and the J gene end by 1 base; junction bases not matched to a gene: 5. From germline, CDR1 is LNHDA and CDR2 SQIVND (reference sequence). This CDR3 is 16 amino acids long. CDR3 region: CASSIRSGSRTDTQYF. In DNA form, the CDR3 reads TGTGCCAGTAGTATAAGGAGCGGGAGCCGCACAGATACGCAGTATTTT.

The rearrangement uses TRBV19 and TRBJ1-2; 8 nucleotides line up with TRBD1. The CDR3 contains 15 residues. CDR1 and CDR2 (germline): LNHDA, SQIVND (reference sequence). Losses at the gene ends were 7 bases for V and 4 bases for J; bases not matched to a gene: 11. CDR3 amino acids: CASNTETGEGYGYTF. The CDR3 DNA is TGTGCCAGTAACACAGAGACAGGGGAGGGCTATGGCTACACCTTC.